Listed here are 5 T cell receptor beta chains from one sample, sequenced in a study of T-cell reconstitution after alpha-beta-depleted transplantation in children. Unique molecular identifiers tagged the TCRbeta library. Each CDR3 protein is one row after TCRdb ran MiXCR on the PCR reads. The data hold 780,000 or so distinct CDR3 sequences, with around 17% observed a single time. Sequenced here: PBMCs, mostly from graft donor cells, sampled 360 days after TCRalphabeta/CD19-depleted stem cell transplant. All receptors derive from a male patient younger than 18 who had a stem cell transplant for acute lymphoblastic leukemia, so the T cells may come from the graft donor.

In its sample, this clonotype was seen a few times. This chain joins TRBV7-9 and TRBJ2-1, with TRBD2 matching 8 bases. The length of the CDR3 is 16 residues. V lost 1 base, J lost 5 bases, and 7 bases stayed unmatched. Germline-derived CDR1 and CDR2 are SEHNR and FQNEAQ (reference sequence). For the CDR3, the DNA is TGTGCCAGCAGCTTAGTTAGCGGGATCATCCACAATGAGCAGTTCTTC. Its translation is CASSLVSGIIHNEQFF.

The J gene is TRBJ1-4, the V gene TRBV18, with 7 bases matching TRBD1. From germline, CDR1 is KGHSH and CDR2 LQKENI. Trimming at V came to 3 bases and at J to 5 bases, leaving 9 bases not matched to a gene. This CDR3 is 16 amino acids long. The CDR3 sequence is CASSPSRGQLNEKLFF. The CDR3 DNA sequence: TGTGCCAGCTCACCCAGCCGGGGACAGTTAAATGAAAAACTGTTTTTT.

This clonotype was detected ten times or more. The genes are TRBV5-1 and TRBJ2-1; 10 bases map to TRBD1. The CDR3 length is 15 residues. Germline assignment: CDR1 SGHRS and CDR2 YFSETQ. The trim removed 0 bases at V and 8 bases at J, leaving 5 bases unmatched. CDR3 DNA: TGCGCCAGCAGCTTGGGACAGGGGGCTAGGGATGAGCAGTTCTTC. Protein sequence: CASSLGQGARDEQFF.

This sequence joins TRBV12-3 or TRBV12-4 and TRBJ2-3; D call uncertain. V lost 5 bases and J lost 0, with 12 bases in between. The CDR3 covers 15 residues. The CDR3 reads CASSGRVRSTDTQYF. The CDR3 DNA reads TGTGCCAGCAGTGGTCGGGTGAGGAGCACAGATACGCAGTATTTT.

In this sample, this clonotype turned up a few times. The chain uses TRBV7-9 and TRBJ2-1; 11 nucleotides align to TRBD2. Germline V gives CDR1 SEHNR, CDR2 FQNEAQ (reference sequence). The CDR3 runs to 13 residues. V shed 7 bases and J 9 bases; nucleotides not matched to a gene: 5. The DNA for the CDR3 is TGTGCCAGCAAAACCGGGACTAGCGGTGAGCAGTTCTTC. Protein sequence: CASKTGTSGEQFF. Using reference TRBV7-9 and TRBJ2-1 for the parts outside the CDR3, the full variable domain is DTGVSQNPRHKITKRGQNVTFRCDPISEHNRLYWYRQTLGQGPEFLTYFQNEAQLEKSRLLSDRFSAERPKGSFSTLEIQRTEQGDSAMYLCASKTGTSGEQFFGPGTRLTVL.